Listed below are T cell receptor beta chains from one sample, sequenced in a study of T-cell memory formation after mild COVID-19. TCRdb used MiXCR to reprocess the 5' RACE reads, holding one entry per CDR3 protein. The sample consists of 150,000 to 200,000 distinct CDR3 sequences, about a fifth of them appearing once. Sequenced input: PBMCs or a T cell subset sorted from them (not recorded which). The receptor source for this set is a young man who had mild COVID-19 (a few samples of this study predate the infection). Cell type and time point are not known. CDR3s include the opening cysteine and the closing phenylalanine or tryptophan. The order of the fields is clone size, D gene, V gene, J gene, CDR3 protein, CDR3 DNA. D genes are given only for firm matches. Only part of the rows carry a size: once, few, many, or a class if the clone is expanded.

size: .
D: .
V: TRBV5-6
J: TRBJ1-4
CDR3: CASSESATGNEKLFF
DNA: TGTGCCAGCAGTGAATCAGCGACAGGCAATGAAAAACTGTTTTTT

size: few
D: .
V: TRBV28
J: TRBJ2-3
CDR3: CASSSVPQDTQYF
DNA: TGTGCCAGCAGTTCGGTCCCCCAAGATACGCAGTATTTT

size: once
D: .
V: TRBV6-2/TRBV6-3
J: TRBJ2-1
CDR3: CASSRGALQFF
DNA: TGTGCCAGCAGTCGGGGGGCTCTGCAGTTCTTC

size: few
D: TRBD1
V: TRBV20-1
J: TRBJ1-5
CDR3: CSAGPGQGVAQPQHF
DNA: TGCAGTGCAGGCCCGGGACAGGGAGTGGCTCAGCCCCAGCATTTT

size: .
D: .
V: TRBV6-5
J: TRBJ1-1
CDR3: CASSKTVYLNTEAFF
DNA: TGTGCCAGCAGCAAGACAGTTTACCTGAACACTGAAGCTTTCTTT

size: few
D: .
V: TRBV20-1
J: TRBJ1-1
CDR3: CSAAGKAAFF
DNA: TGCAGTGCCGCCGGAAAGGCCGCTTTCTTT

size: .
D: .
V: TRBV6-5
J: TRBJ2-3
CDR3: CASSYYGTQYF
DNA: TGTGCCAGCAGTTATTATGGTACGCAGTATTTT

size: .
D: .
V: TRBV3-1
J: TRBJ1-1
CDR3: CASSQVSRVNTEAFF
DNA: TGTGCCAGCAGCCAAGTTTCCAGAGTCAACACTGAAGCTTTCTTT

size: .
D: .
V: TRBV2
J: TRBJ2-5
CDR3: CASPEGIRQETQYF
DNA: TGTGCCAGCCCCGAAGGGATCAGACAAGAGACCCAGTACTTC

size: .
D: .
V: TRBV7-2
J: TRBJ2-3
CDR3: CASSLASGPPEAQYF
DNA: TGTGCCAGCAGCTTAGCGAGCGGGCCTCCCGAGGCGCAGTATTTT

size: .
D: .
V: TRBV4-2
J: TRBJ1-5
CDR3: CASSQDLSDGLFNQPQHF
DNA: TGTGCCAGCAGCCAAGATTTAAGCGACGGCTTATTCAATCAGCCCCAGCATTTT

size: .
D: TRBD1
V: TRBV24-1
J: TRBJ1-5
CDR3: CATGQGNQPQHF
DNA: TGTGCCACCGGACAGGGAAATCAGCCCCAGCATTTT

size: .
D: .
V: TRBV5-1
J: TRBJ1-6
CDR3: CASSPEVRGGNSPLHF
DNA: TGCGCCAGCAGCCCCGAGGTCAGGGGTGGCAATTCACCCCTCCACTTT

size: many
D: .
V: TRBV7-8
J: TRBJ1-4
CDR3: CASSSRSIGEKLFF
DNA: TGTGCCAGCAGCTCGAGGAGCATTGGAGAAAAACTGTTTTTT

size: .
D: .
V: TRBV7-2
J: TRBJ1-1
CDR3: CASSPGAGRGETEAFF
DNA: TGTGCCAGCAGCCCAGGGGCCGGACGGGGAGAAACTGAAGCTTTCTTT

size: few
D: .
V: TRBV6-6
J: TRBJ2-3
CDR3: CASSYQGPRTDTQYF
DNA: TGTGCCAGCAGTTACCAGGGGCCCCGCACAGATACGCAGTATTTT

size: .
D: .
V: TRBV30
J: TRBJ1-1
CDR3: CAWSLQLNTEAFF
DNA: TGTGCCTGGAGTTTACAGTTGAACACTGAAGCTTTCTTT

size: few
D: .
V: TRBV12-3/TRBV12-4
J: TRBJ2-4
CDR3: CASSPEGHLDPSYF
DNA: TGTGCCAGCAGTCCCGAGGGACACTTGGACCCCTCGTACTTC

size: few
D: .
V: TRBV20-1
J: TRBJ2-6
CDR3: CSATPSGANVLTF
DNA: TGCAGTGCTACCCCTTCTGGGGCCAACGTCCTGACTTTC

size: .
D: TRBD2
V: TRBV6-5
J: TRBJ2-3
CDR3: CASRADQRGAQYF
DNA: TGTGCCAGCAGAGCAGACCAGCGGGGCGCGCAGTATTTT

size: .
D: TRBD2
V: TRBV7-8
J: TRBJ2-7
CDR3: CASSLERTSGGRGDF
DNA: TGTGCCAGCAGCTTAGAGAGGACTAGCGGGGGCCGTGGGGACTTC

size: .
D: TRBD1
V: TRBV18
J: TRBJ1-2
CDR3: CASSPYQGDGYTF
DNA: TGTGCCAGCTCACCGTACCAGGGGGATGGCTACACCTTC

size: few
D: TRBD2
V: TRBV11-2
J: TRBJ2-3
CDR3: CASSPGGNTQYF
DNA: TGTGCCAGCAGCCCGGGGGGAAATACGCAGTATTTT

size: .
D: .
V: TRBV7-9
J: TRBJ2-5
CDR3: CASSPRGPETQYF
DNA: TGTGCCAGCAGCCCGCGGGGACCGGAGACCCAGTACTTC

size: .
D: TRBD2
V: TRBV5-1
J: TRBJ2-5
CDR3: CASSLDVSGGETQYF
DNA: TGCGCCAGCAGCTTGGATGTTAGCGGGGGAGAGACCCAGTACTTC

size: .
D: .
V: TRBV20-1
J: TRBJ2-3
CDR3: CSAPGPGDTQYF
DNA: TGCAGTGCTCCCGGACCGGGGGATACGCAGTATTTT

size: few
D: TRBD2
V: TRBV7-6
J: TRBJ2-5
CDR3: CASGSDGGAETQYF
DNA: TGTGCCAGCGGATCAGACGGGGGGGCAGAGACCCAGTACTTC

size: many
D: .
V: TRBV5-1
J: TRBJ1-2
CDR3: CASRPSVVDGYTF
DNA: TGCGCCAGCAGACCCAGTGTGGTGGATGGCTACACCTTC

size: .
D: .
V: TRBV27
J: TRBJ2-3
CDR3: CASSKGRTWDTQYF
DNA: TGTGCCAGCAGTAAAGGACGTACCTGGGATACGCAGTATTTT

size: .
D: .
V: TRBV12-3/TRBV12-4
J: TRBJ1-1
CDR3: CASSLDFEAFF
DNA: TGTGCCAGCAGTCTAGACTTCGAAGCTTTCTTT

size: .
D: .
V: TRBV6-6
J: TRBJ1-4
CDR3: CASIAAAGDEKLFF
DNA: TGTGCCAGTATAGCAGCAGCTGGGGATGAAAAACTGTTTTTT

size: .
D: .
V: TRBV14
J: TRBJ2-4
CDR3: CASSQAPGTQYF
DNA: TGTGCCAGCAGCCAAGCCCCGGGTACTCAGTACTTC

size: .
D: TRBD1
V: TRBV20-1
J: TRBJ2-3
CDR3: CSARGTGYADTQYF
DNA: TGCAGTGCTAGAGGGACAGGGTACGCAGATACGCAGTATTTT

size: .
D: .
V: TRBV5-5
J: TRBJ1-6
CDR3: CASSLEPGRNSPLHF
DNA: TGTGCCAGCAGCTTGGAACCAGGGCGAAATTCACCCCTCCACTTT

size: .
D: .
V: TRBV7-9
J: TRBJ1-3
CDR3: CASSSMTDGNTIYF
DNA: TGTGCCAGCAGCTCTATGACAGACGGAAACACCATATATTTT

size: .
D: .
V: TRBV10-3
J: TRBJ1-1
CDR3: CAIRQGNTEAFF
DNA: TGTGCCATCAGACAGGGGAACACTGAAGCTTTCTTT

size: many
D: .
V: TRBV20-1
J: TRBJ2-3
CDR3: CSARSLGQNTQYF
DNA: TGCAGTGCTAGGTCACTGGGACAAAATACGCAGTATTTT

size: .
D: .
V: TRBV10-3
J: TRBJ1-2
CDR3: CAHRTAANYGYTF
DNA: TGTGCCCACCGGACAGCCGCTAACTATGGCTACACCTTC

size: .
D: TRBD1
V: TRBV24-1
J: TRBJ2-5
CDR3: CATSDPGQGRETQYF
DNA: TGTGCCACCAGTGATCCGGGACAGGGCCGGGAGACCCAGTACTTC

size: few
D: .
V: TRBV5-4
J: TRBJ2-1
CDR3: CASSSGVGQGVDEQFF
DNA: TGTGCCAGCAGCTCGGGGGTAGGGCAAGGAGTGGATGAGCAGTTCTTC

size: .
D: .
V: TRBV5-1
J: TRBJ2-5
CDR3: CASSLVGRQETQYF
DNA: TGCGCCAGCAGCTTGGTAGGCAGACAAGAGACCCAGTACTTC

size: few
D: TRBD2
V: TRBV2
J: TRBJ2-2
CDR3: CASSGSPGGTGELFF
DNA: TGTGCCAGCAGTGGTTCTCCGGGGGGCACCGGGGAGCTGTTTTTT

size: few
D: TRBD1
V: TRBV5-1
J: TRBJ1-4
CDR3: CASSFGTGVEKLFF
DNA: TGCGCCAGCAGCTTTGGGACAGGGGTTGAAAAACTGTTTTTT

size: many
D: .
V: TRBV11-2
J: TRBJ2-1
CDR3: CASSKEYNEQFF
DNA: TGTGCCAGCAGCAAAGAATACAATGAGCAGTTCTTC

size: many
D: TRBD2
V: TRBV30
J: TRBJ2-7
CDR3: CAWSVLAGSYEQYF
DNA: TGTGCCTGGAGTGTCTTAGCGGGTTCCTACGAGCAGTACTTC

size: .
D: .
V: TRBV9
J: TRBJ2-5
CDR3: CASSGPAKETQYF
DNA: TGTGCCAGCAGCGGACCCGCTAAAGAGACCCAGTACTTC

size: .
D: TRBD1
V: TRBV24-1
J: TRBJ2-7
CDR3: CATQGTGGGEQYF
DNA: TGTGCCACCCAAGGGACAGGGGGCGGCGAGCAGTACTTC

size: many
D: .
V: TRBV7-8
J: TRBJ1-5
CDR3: CASSRPPGPQHF
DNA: TGTGCCAGCAGCCGCCCGCCGGGGCCCCAGCATTTT

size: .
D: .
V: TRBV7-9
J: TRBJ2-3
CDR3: CASSWVQFTSTDTQYF
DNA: TGTGCCAGCAGCTGGGTGCAGTTTACTAGCACAGATACGCAGTATTTT

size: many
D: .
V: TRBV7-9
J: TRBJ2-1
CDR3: CASSPSKGVGEQFF
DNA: TGTGCCAGCAGCCCAAGCAAGGGGGTTGGCGAGCAGTTCTTC

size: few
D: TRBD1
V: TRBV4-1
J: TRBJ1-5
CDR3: CASSQMTGDNQPQHF
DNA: TGCGCCAGCAGCCAGATGACAGGGGACAATCAGCCCCAGCATTTT

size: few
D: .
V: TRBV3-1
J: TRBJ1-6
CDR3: CASSQGGDTTLHF
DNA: TGTGCCAGCAGCCAAGGGGGGGATACTACCCTCCACTTT